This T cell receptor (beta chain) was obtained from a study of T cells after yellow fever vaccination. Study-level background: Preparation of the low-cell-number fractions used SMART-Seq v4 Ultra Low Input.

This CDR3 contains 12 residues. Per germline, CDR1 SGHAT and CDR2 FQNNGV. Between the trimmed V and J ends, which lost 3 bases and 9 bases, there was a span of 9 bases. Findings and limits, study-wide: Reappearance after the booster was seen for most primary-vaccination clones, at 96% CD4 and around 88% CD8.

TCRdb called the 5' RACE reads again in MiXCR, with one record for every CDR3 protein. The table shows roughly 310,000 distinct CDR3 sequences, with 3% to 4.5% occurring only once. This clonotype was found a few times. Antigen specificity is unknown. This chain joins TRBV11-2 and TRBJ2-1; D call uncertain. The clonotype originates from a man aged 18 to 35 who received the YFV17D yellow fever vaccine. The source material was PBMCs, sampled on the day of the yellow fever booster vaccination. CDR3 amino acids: CASSFGLGEQFF. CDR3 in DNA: TGTGCCAGCAGCTTTGGGTTGGGTGAGCAGTTCTTC.